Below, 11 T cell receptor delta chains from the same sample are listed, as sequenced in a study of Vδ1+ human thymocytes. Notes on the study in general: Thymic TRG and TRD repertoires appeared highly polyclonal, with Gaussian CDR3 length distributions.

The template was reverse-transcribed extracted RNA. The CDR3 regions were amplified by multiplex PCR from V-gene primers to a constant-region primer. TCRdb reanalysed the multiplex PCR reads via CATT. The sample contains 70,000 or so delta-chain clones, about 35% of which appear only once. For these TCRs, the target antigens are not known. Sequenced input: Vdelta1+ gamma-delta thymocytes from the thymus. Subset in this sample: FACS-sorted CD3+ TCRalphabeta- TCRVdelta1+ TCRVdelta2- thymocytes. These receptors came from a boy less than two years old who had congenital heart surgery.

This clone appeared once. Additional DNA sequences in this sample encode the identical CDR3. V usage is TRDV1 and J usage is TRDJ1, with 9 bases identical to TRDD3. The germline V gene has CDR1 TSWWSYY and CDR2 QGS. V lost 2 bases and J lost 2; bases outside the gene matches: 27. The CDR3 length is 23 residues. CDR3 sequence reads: CALGETPSAPLGDCSGGTDKLIF. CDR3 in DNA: TGTGCTCTTGGGGAAACCCCTTCCGCACCTCTGGGGGATTGCTCCGGCGGGACCGATAAACTCATCTTT.

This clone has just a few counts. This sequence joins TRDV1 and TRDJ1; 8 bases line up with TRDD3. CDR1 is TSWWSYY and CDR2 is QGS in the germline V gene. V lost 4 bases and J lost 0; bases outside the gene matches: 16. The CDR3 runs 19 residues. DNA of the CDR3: TGTGCTCTTGGGGGATGCCCCGGGCTGGGGGACTGTTACACCGATAAACTCATCTTT. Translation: CALGGCPGLGDCYTDKLIF.

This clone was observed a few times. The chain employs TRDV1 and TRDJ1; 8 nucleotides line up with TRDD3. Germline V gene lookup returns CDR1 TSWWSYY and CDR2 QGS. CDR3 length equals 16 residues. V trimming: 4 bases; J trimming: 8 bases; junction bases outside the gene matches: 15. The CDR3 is CALGGAGLLYWGKLIF. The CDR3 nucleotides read TGTGCTCTTGGGGGCGCGGGCCTATTGTACTGGGGGAAACTCATCTTT.

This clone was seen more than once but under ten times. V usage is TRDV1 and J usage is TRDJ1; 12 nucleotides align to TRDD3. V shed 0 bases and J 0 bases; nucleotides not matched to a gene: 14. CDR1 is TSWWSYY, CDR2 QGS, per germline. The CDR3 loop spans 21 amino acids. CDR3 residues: CALGELELLWGIRLYTDKLIF. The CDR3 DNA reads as TGTGCTCTTGGGGAACTGGAGTTACTCTGGGGGATACGCTTGTACACCGATAAACTCATCTTT.

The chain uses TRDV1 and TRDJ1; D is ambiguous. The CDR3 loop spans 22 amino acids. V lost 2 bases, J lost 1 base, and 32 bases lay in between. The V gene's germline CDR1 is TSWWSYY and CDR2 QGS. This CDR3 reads CALGEKASTLLFPSRCTDKLIF. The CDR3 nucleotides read TGTGCTCTTGGGGAAAAAGCCTCCACCCTCCTTTTTCCAAGTCGGTGCACCGATAAACTCATCTTT.

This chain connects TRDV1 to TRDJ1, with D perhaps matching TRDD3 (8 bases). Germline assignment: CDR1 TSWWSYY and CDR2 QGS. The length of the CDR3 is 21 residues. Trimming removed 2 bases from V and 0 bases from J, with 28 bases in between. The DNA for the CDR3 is TGTGCTCTTGGGGAAAGAAGGCCTTCCTTCCCCCTGGGGGAAAACACCGATAAACTCATCTTT. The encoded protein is CALGERRPSFPLGENTDKLIF.

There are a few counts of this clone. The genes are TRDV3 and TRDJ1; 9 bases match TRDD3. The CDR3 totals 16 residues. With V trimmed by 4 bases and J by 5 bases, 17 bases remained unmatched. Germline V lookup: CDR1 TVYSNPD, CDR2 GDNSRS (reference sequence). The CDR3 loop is CACPPWLGDGGDKLIF. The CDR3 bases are TGTGCCTGCCCTCCTTGGCTGGGGGATGGAGGAGATAAACTCATCTTT.

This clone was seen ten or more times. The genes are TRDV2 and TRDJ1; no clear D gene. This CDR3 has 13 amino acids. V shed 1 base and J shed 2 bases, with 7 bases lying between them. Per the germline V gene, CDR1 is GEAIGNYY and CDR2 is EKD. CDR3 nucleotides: TGTGCCTGTGACACTCAGAGGACCGATAAACTCATCTTT. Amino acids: CACDTQRTDKLIF.

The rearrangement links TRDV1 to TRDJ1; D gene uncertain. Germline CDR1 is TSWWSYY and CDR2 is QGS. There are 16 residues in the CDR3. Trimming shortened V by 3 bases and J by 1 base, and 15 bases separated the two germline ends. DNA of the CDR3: TGTGCTCTTGGGGAGCTTACCATCGCCCCCACCGATAAACTCATCTTT. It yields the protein CALGELTIAPTDKLIF.

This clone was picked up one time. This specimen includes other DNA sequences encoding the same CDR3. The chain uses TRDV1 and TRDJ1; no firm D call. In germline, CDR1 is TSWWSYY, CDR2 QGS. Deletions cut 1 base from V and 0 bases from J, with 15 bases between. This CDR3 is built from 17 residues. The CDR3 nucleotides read TGTGCTCTTGGGGAACCCGGGCGGAGTACTGACACCGATAAACTCATCTTT. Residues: CALGEPGRSTDTDKLIF.

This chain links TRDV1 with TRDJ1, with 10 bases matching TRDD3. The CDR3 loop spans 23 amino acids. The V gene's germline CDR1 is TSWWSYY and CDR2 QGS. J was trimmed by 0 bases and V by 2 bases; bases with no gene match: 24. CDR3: CALGELGRSPLRGGYAYTDKLIF. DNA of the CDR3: TGTGCTCTTGGGGAATTAGGACGTTCACCTCTAAGAGGGGGATACGCCTACACCGATAAACTCATCTTT.